These 4 T cell receptor beta chains were sequenced from one sample in a study of cytomegalovirus exposure and HLA in healthy donors. Primers included in the PCR were 60 Vbeta and 13 Jbeta primers. The assay was immunoSEQ multiplex PCR, and TCRdb's table has in-frame clones only and misses some. In the table there are 180,000 or so clones, approximately 9.5% of which are singletons. The specimen sequenced was PBMCs. These TCRs come from a woman between 25 and 40 years old in good health and CMV-seropositive.

This clone was seen a handful of times. The chain joins TRBV6-5 to TRBJ2-5; the match to TRBD2 covers 10 bases. The closer fit of TRBJ2-7 to the DNA end suggests the J call may be wrong. This CDR3 comprises 16 residues. Germline assignment: CDR1 MNHEY and CDR2 SVGAGI. The CDR3, as DNA: TGTGCCAGCAGTTACTCGAAAGCGGGAGGGAGCTACGAGCAGTACTTC. The encoded protein is CASSYSKAGGSYEQYF.

This clone was found a few times. The rearrangement joins TRBV7-8 to TRBJ2-1; TRBD1 matches 7 bases. The CDR3 extends over 12 amino acids. Trimming at V came to 5 bases and at J to 7 bases, leaving 2 bases not matched to a gene. Germline CDR1 is SGHVS and CDR2 is FQNEAQ. CDR3 DNA: TGTGCCAGCAGCCTACAGGGGAATGAGCAGTTCTTC. Encoded protein: CASSLQGNEQFF.

This clone was recorded a few times. This chain uses TRBV7-8 with TRBJ1-5, with 7 bases aligning to TRBD1. Germline CDR1 is SGHVS and CDR2 is FQNEAQ. After removal of 5 bases from V and 5 bases from J, the junction contained 3 bases not matched to a gene. This CDR3 contains 13 residues. CDR3: CASSVDRDQPQHF. CDR3 nucleotide sequence: TGTGCCAGCAGCGTAGACAGGGATCAGCCCCAGCATTTT.

In its sample, this clone was seen a few times. The V and J genes are TRBV18 and TRBJ2-3, with TRBD1 identical over 9 bases. Germline CDR1 is KGHSH and CDR2 is LQKENI. V was clipped by 2 bases and J by 2 bases; unmatched bases: 8. The CDR3 covers 17 residues. Here the CDR3 DNA reads TGTGCCAGCTCACCAAGGACAGGGGCGTTTATCACAGATACGCAGTATTTT. It specifies CASSPRTGAFITDTQYF.